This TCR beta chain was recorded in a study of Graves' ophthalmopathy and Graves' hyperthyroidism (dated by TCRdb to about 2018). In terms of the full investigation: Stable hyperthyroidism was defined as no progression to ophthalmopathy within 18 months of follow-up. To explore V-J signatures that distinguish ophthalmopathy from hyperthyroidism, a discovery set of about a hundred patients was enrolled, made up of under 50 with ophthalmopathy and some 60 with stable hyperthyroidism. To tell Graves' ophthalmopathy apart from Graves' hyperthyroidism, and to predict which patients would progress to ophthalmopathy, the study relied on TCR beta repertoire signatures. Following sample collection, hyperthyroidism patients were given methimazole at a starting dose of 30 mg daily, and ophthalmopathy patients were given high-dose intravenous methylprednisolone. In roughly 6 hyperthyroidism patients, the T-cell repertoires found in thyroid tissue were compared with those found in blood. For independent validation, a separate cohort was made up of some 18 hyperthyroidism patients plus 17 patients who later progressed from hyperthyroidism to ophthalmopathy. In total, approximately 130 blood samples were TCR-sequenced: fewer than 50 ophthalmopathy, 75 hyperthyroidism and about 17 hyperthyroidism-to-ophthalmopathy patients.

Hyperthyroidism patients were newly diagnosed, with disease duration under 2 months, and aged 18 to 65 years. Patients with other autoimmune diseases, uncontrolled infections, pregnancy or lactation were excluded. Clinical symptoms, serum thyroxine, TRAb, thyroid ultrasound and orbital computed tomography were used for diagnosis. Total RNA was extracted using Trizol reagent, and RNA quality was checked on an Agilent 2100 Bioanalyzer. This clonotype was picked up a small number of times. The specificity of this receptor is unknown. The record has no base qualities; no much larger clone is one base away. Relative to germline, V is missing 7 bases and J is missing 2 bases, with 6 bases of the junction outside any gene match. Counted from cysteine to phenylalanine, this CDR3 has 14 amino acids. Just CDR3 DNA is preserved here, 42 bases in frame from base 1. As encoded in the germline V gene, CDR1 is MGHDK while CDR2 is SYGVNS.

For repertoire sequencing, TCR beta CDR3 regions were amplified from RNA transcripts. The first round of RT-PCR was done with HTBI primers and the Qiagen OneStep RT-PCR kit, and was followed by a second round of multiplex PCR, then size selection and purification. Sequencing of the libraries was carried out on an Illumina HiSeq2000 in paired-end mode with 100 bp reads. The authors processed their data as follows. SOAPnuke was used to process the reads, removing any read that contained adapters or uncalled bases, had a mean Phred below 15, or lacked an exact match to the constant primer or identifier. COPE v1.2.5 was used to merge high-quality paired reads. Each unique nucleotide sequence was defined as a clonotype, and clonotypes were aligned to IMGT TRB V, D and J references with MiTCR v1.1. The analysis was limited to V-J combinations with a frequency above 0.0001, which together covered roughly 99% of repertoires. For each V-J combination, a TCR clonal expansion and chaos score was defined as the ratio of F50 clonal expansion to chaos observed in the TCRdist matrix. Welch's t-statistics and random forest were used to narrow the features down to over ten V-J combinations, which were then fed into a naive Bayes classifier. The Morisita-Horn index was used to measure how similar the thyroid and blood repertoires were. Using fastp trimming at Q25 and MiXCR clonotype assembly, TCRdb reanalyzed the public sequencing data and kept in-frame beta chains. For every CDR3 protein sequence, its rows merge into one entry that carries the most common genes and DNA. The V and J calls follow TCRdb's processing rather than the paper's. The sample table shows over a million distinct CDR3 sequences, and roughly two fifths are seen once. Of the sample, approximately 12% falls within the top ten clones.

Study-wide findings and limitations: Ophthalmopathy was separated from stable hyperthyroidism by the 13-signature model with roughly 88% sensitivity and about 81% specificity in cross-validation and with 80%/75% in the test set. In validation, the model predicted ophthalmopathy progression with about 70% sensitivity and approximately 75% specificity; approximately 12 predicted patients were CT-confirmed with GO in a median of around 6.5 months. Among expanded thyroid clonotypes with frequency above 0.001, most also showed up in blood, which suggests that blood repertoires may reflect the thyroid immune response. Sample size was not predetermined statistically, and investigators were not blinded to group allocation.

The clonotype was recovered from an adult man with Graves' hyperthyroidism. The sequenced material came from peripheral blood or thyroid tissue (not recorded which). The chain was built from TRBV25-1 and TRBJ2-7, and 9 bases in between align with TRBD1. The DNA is TGTGCCAGCAACCCGGGACAGGGAACCTACGAGCAGTACTTC. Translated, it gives CASNPGQGTYEQYF.